A single sample is the source of the 10 T cell receptor beta chains below, sequenced in a study of blood T cell repertoires in COVID-19. Assay: immunoSEQ multiplex PCR; the TCRdb copy retains only in-frame clones and omits some. The sample consists of around 150,000 clones, more than 75% of them appearing once. Material: PBMCs or T cells enriched from blood (not recorded which). These receptors came from a woman in her forties or fifties who had recovered from COVID-19.

This chain connects TRBV29-1 to TRBJ1-4, with TRBD1 matching 8 bases. The CDR3 spans 13 residues. Germline CDR1 is SQVTM and CDR2 is ANQGSEA. Trimming at V came to 7 bases and at J to 2 bases, leaving 3 bases not matched to a gene. CDR3 region: CSARTGTNEKLFF. CDR3 bases: TGCAGCGCCCGGACAGGGACTAATGAAAAACTGTTTTTT.

The chain recombines TRBV7-2 with TRBJ1-2; a weak D match, TRBD1 (5 bases). Trimming pared 1 base from V and 4 bases from J, leaving 7 bases between. This CDR3 is 13 amino acids long. Germline V CDR1 and CDR2: SGHTA, FQGNSA. CDR3 region: CASSLDRSYGYTF. The DNA for the CDR3 is TGTGCCAGCAGCTTAGACAGGTCCTATGGCTACACCTTC.

The rearrangement uses TRBV2 and TRBJ2-7; TRBD1 agrees at 8 bases. CDR3 length: 15 residues. CDR1 is SNHLY and CDR2 is FYNNEI in the germline V gene. The V and J ends lost 6 bases and 1 base, in that order; junction bases with no gene match: 8. CDR3 coding DNA: TGTGCCAGCAGCAGTGGGACAGGTTCGTCCTACGAGCAGTACTTC. Its protein product is CASSSGTGSSYEQYF. The full variable domain, completed using reference TRBV2 and TRBJ2-7, is EPEVTQTPSHQVTQMGQEVILRCVPISNHLYFYWYRQILGQKVEFLVSFYNNEISEKSEIFDDQFSVERPDGSNFTLKIRSTKLEDSAMYFCASSSGTGSSYEQYFGPGTRLTVT.

V and J are TRBV19 and TRBJ1-1, with D possibly matching TRBD1 (6 bases). V lost 5 bases and J 4 bases, leaving 14 bases between the germline ends. There are 14 residues in the CDR3. CDR1 is LNHDA and CDR2 is SQIVND in the germline V gene (reference sequence). CDR3 amino acids: CASSEHREGTEAFF. In DNA, the CDR3 is TGTGCCAGTAGTGAGCACAGGGAGGGCACTGAAGCTTTCTTT.

DNA for the CDR3: TGTGCCAGTAAGGGGGGGTGGGGCAGGGATGATGGCTACACCTTC. Its translation is CASKGGWGRDDGYTF. V and J are TRBV27 and TRBJ1-2; TRBD1 might be the D (6 bases). Trimming stripped 9 bases from V and 6 bases from J, with 23 bases between. The CDR3 totals 15 residues. Germline loops: CDR1 MNHEY, CDR2 SMNVEV (reference sequence).

The chain employs TRBV19 and TRBJ2-7, with 11 bases identical to TRBD2. CDR1 is LNHDA, CDR2 SQIVND, per germline (reference sequence). The CDR3 has 15 residues. J was trimmed by 0 bases and V by 4 bases; bases with no gene match: 2. The CDR3 coding sequence is TGTGCCAGTAGTACCCTAGCGGGGGGCTCCTACGAGCAGTACTTC. Translation: CASSTLAGGSYEQYF.

The chain joins TRBV11-3 to TRBJ1-1, with D perhaps matching TRBD1 (6 bases). Germline lookup yields CDR1 SGHNT and CDR2 YENEEA. V was cut by 8 bases and J by 0 bases, with 13 bases left in between. The CDR3 is made up of 14 amino acids. The CDR3 loop reads CASRITGMNTEAFF. The CDR3 region has the DNA TGTGCCAGCCGTATAACAGGGATGAACACTGAAGCTTTCTTT.

The rearrangement links TRBV9 to TRBJ2-3, with 12 bases identical to TRBD1. Looked up from germline, CDR1 is SGDLS and CDR2 is YYNGEE. The CDR3 length is 18 residues. V lost 5 bases and J lost 1; bases outside the gene matches: 11. In DNA, the CDR3 is TGTGCCAGCAGTAAAGCGGGACAGGGGGCGCCCGGCACAGATACGCAGTATTTT. It is translated as CASSKAGQGAPGTDTQYF.

The chain carries TRBV7-2 and TRBJ2-3; TRBD2 matches at 12 bases. The CDR3 runs to 16 residues. Trimming took 7 bases from V and 0 from J; bases not matched to a gene: 5. Germline V gene lookup returns CDR1 SGHTA and CDR2 FQGNSA. CDR3 sequence reads: CASTPSGGASTDTQYF. Written as DNA, the CDR3 is TGTGCCAGCACTCCTAGCGGGGGGGCCAGCACAGATACGCAGTATTTT.

This clone was counted between two and nine times. The rearrangement links TRBV2 to TRBJ2-1; D is unresolved. This CDR3 region has 14 residues. Germline CDR1 SNHLY, CDR2 FYNNEI. V was cut by 4 bases and J by 10 bases, with 17 bases left in between. The CDR3 here is CASSVLAKVSEQFF. DNA of the CDR3: TGTGCCAGCAGTGTTTTAGCAAAGGTCTCCGAGCAGTTCTTC. Filled out from reference TRBV2 and TRBJ2-1, the complete variable domain reads EPEVTQTPSHQVTQMGQEVILRCVPISNHLYFYWYRQILGQKVEFLVSFYNNEISEKSEIFDDQFSVERPDGSNFTLKIRSTKLEDSAMYFCASSVLAKVSEQFFGPGTRLTVL.